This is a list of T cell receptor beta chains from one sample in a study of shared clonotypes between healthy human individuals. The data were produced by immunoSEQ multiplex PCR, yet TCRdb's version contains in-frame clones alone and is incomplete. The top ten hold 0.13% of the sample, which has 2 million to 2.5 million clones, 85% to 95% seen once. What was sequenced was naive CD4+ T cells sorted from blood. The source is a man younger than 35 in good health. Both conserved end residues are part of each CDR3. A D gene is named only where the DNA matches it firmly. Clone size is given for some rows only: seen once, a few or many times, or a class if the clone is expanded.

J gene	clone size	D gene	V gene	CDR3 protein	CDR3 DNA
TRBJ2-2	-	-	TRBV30	CAWSVPFGTGELFF	TGTGCCTGGAGTGTACCCTTCGGAACCGGGGAGCTGTTTTTT
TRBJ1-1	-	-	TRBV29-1	CSAIQGLNTEAFF	TGCAGCGCGATCCAGGGCCTGAACACTGAAGCTTTCTTT
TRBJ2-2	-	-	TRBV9	CASRDFNLGTGELFF	TGTGCCAGCAGGGACTTTAATTTGGGGACCGGGGAGCTGTTTTTT
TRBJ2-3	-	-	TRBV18	CASSPPGSPGGTDTQYF	TGTGCCAGCTCACCACCTGGCAGTCCGGGAGGCACAGATACGCAGTATTTT
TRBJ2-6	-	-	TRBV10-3	CAITRGITRSSGANVLTF	TGTGCCATCACCAGAGGTATTACACGGAGCTCTGGGGCCAACGTCCTGACTTTC
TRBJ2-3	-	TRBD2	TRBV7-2	CASSLVAGGADTQYF	TGTGCCAGCAGCTTAGTAGCGGGGGGTGCGGATACGCAGTATTTT
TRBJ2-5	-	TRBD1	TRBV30	CACTPRQGAETQYF	TGTGCCTGCACCCCTCGACAGGGGGCAGAGACCCAGTACTTC
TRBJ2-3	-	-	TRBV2	CASSRAGAQRDTQYF	TGTGCCAGCAGCAGGGCCGGGGCACAGAGGGATACGCAGTATTTT
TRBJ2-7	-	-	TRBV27	CASSNGQSYEQYF	TGTGCCAGCAGTAATGGACAGTCCTACGAGCAGTACTTC
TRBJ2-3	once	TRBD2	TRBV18	CASSETSGSGDTQYF	TGTGCCAGCTCAGAGACTAGCGGGAGTGGAGATACGCAGTATTTT
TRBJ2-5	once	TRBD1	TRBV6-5	CASSLGGQGFGTQYF	TGTGCCAGCAGTTTAGGGGGACAGGGGTTTGGGACCCAGTACTTC
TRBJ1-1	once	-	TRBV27	CASSLRDNTEAFF	TGTGCCAGCAGCCTCAGGGATAACACTGAAGCTTTCTTT
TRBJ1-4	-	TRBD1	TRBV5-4	CASSLGQGREKLFF	TGTGCCAGCAGCCTGGGACAGGGAAGAGAAAAACTGTTTTTT
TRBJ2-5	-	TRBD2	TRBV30	CAWSVLSSGSQETQYF	TGTGCCTGGAGTGTACTATCTAGCGGGAGTCAAGAGACCCAGTACTTC
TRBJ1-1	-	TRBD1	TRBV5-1	CASSSGQGATEAFF	TGCGCCAGCAGCTCCGGACAGGGGGCTACTGAAGCTTTCTTT
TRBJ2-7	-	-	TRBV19	CASSAYQDYYEQYF	TGTGCCAGTAGTGCTTACCAGGACTACTACGAGCAGTACTTC
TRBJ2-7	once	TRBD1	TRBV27	CASSRTGSIYEQYF	TGTGCCAGCAGTCGGACAGGGAGTATCTACGAGCAGTACTTC
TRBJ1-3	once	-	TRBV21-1	CASSKALGRLSGNTIYF	TGTGCCAGCAGCAAAGCGCTAGGACGGCTCTCTGGAAACACCATATATTTT
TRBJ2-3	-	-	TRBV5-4	CASSLGSGPTDTQYF	TGTGCCAGCAGCTTGGGGAGCGGTCCCACAGATACGCAGTATTTT
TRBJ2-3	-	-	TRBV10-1	CASSEYLITDTQYF	TGCGCCAGCAGTGAGTACTTAATCACAGATACGCAGTATTTT
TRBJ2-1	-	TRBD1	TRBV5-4	CASSLGQGEGNEQFF	TGTGCCAGCAGCTTGGGACAGGGGGAAGGAAATGAGCAGTTCTTC
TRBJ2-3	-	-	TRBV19	CASSITTDTQYF	TGTGCCAGTAGTATTACGACGGATACGCAGTATTTT
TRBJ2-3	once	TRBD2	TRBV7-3	CASSLTPYTTSGGSSTDTQYF	TGTGCCAGCAGCTTAACACCTTATACCACTAGCGGGGGGTCTAGCACAGATACGCAGTATTTT
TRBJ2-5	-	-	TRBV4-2	CASSQQGETQYF	TGTGCCAGCAGCCAACAAGGCGAGACCCAGTACTTC
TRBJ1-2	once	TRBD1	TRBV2	CASKADRGQFYGYTF	TGTGCCAGCAAAGCGGACAGGGGGCAGTTCTATGGCTACACCTTC
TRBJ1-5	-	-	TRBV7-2	CASSPHREGISNQPQHF	TGTGCCAGCAGCCCGCACAGAGAGGGTATAAGCAATCAGCCCCAGCATTTT
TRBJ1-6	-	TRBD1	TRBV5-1	CASSQPSGTANYNSPLHF	TGCGCCAGCAGCCAACCGTCCGGGACAGCTAACTATAATTCACCCCTCCACTTT
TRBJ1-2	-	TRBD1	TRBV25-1	CASSSGQGYGYTF	TGTGCCAGCAGTTCGGGACAGGGCTATGGCTACACCTTC
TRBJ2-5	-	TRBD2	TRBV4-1	CASSYRGLAGPNRGETQYF	TGCGCCAGCAGCTACCGCGGCCTAGCGGGGCCTAACCGGGGAGAGACCCAGTACTTC
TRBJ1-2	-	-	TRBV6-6	CASSTGDYGYTF	TGTGCCAGCAGCACGGGGGACTATGGCTACACCTTC
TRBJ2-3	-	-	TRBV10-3	CAITPTGSTDTQYF	TGTGCCATCACACCCACCGGAAGCACAGATACGCAGTATTTT
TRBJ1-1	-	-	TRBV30	CAWSALHPWGAFF	TGTGCCTGGAGTGCCCTTCATCCTTGGGGAGCTTTCTTT
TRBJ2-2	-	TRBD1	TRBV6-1	CASSLQGGHAGELFF	TGTGCCAGCAGCTTACAGGGGGGCCATGCCGGGGAGCTGTTTTTT
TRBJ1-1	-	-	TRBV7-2	CASSLVGGIYTEAFF	TGTGCCAGCAGCTTAGTAGGGGGTATTTACACTGAAGCTTTCTTT
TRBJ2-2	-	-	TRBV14	CASSQVGGARSGELFF	TGTGCCAGCAGCCAAGTCGGGGGCGCACGGTCCGGGGAGCTGTTTTTT
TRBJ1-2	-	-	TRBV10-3	CAISEEGPGNYGYTF	TGTGCCATCAGTGAAGAGGGCCCAGGGAACTATGGCTACACCTTC
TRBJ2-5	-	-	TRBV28	CASGVTGGIETQYF	TGTGCCAGCGGGGTGACTGGGGGAATTGAGACCCAGTACTTC
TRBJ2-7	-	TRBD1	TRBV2	CASSPSGQGSYEQYF	TGTGCCAGCAGCCCGTCGGGACAGGGGTCCTACGAGCAGTACTTC
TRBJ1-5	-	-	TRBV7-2	CASSLAGGNQPQHF	TGTGCCAGCAGCTTAGCGGGGGGAAATCAGCCCCAGCATTTT
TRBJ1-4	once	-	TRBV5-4	CASSTTPGSFDEKLFF	TGTGCCAGCAGCACGACCCCCGGGTCCTTTGATGAAAAACTGTTTTTT
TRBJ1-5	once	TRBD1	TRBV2	CAGSITGGYSNQPQHF	TGTGCCGGCAGTATAACAGGGGGCTATAGCAATCAGCCCCAGCATTTT
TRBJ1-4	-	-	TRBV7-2	CASSSGPALNEKLFF	TGTGCCAGCAGCTCAGGGCCGGCCCTTAATGAAAAACTGTTTTTT
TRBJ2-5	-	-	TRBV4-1	CASSQEGTPAHF	TGCGCCAGCAGCCAAGAGGGGACCCCTGCGCACTTC
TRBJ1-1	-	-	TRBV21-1	CASSPENTEAFF	TGTGCCAGCAGCCCAGAGAACACTGAAGCTTTCTTT
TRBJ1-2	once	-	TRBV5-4	CASSPQAMSLYGYTF	TGTGCCAGCAGCCCCCAGGCCATGTCCCTATATGGCTACACCTTC
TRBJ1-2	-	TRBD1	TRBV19	CASKIPGTGAGNGYTF	TGTGCCAGTAAGATCCCCGGGACAGGAGCTGGCAATGGCTACACCTTC
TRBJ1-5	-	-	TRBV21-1	CASSKDPGIFSNQPQHF	TGTGCCAGCAGCAAAGATCCGGGCATTTTTAGCAATCAGCCCCAGCATTTT
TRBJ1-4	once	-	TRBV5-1	CASSQTGQQFATNEKLFF	TGCGCCAGCAGTCAAACTGGACAGCAGTTTGCAACTAATGAAAAACTGTTTTTT
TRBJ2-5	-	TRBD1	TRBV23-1	CASSPGNRGRGETQYF	TGCGCCAGCAGTCCAGGAAACAGGGGGCGGGGAGAGACCCAGTACTTC
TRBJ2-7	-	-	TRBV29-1	CSVARPSGLHYEQYF	TGCAGCGTTGCTCGGCCCTCGGGGCTCCACTACGAGCAGTACTTC
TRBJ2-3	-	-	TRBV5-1	CASSLGPSEDTQYF	TGCGCCAGCAGCTTGGGGCCTAGTGAAGATACGCAGTATTTT
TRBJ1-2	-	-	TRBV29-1	CSVEEEGVRPPNYGYTF	TGCAGCGTTGAAGAAGAAGGCGTCAGACCCCCTAACTATGGCTACACCTTC